This TCR beta chain was captured by sequencing in a study of Ad26.COV2.S vaccination and SARS-CoV-2 variants. Repertoires were generated with immunoSEQ multiplex PCR, while TCRdb's copy carries only in-frame clones and drops some. This repertoire shows approximately 400,000 clones, about four fifths found once; its top ten account for approximately 7%. The CDR3 has 14 residues. The germline V gene encodes CDR1 SGHTA and CDR2 FQGTGA. The V end lost 5 bases, the J end lost 2 bases, and 11 bases lay between the germline ends. Noted treatment: about 20 received Ad26.COV2.S at low or high dose, single or two shots; about five received placebo; per-sample allocation not given. Collection of the samples took place on day 63 after the first injection of vaccine or placebo.

The specimen was peripheral blood, collected in a trial of Ad26.COV2.S vaccine versus placebo. The J gene is TRBJ2-3, the V gene TRBV7-3; no definite D call. This receptor was taken from a person between 18 and 65 years old who received the Ad26.COV2.S COVID-19 vaccine or a placebo. CDR3 sequence reads: CASSNVGSTDTQYF. CDR3 coding DNA: TGTGCCAGCAGCAACGTAGGTTCCACAGATACGCAGTATTTT.